This T cell receptor beta chain originates from a study of T cell responses to AZD1222 COVID-19 vaccine. Generated by immunoSEQ multiplex PCR, the TCRdb table keeps only in-frame clones and is missing some. The sample has more than 100,000 clones; about 82% are singletons. Points from the study as a whole: Baseline serostatus was positive in only a handful of AZD1222 recipients.

Worth noting for this clone: Antigen unknown.

The source material was peripheral blood, sampled 28 days after the second dose of the MenACWY control vaccine. The sequence derives from an adult who received the MenACWY meningococcal vaccine as a control.

The CDR3 region is CASSFWGDSNQPQHF. Written as DNA, the CDR3 is TGTGCCAGCAGTTTTTGGGGAGACAGCAATCAGCCCCAGCATTTT. This rearrangement joins TRBV28 to TRBJ1-5, with D hard to call. V was clipped by 3 bases and J by 1 base, with 10 bases between them. Germline values: CDR1 MDHEN, CDR2 SYDVKM. This CDR3 region has 15 residues.